This passage covers 21 T cell receptor beta chains from one sample sequenced in a study of T cells after yellow fever vaccination (dated by TCRdb to the late 2010s). Library preparation used 5' RACE. This sample was sequenced with an Illumina HiSeq 2500. Using fastp trimming at Q25 and MiXCR clonotype assembly, TCRdb reanalyzed the public sequencing data and kept in-frame beta chains. Each CDR3 protein gets just one entry, which takes the most common genes and DNA from the rows behind it. The sample table holds more than 250,000 distinct CDR3 sequences, of which 6.8% were seen once. Roughly 19% of the sample comes from the top ten. The treatment or condition label, read with the paper, signifies: live attenuated yellow fever vaccine strain. The sample consisted of PBMCs, taken approximately 47 days after the first yellow fever vaccination. The receptors here all came from a man younger than 35 who received the YFV17D yellow fever vaccine.

The chain combines TRBV4-2 with TRBJ2-6; D is unclear. The CDR3 spans 14 residues. Trimming stripped 5 bases from V and 2 bases from J, with 7 bases between. Germline V CDR1 and CDR2: LGHNA, YNFKEQ. CDR3 region: CASSSYTGANVLTF. Here the CDR3 DNA reads TGTGCCAGCAGCTCCTACACTGGGGCCAACGTCCTGACTTTC.

V usage is TRBV28 and J usage is TRBJ2-2; 7 nucleotides line up with TRBD1. The CDR3 length is 16 residues. J gave up 5 bases and V 5 bases, and 11 bases lay outside the gene matches. The germline V gene encodes CDR1 MDHEN and CDR2 SYDVKM. The CDR3 DNA follows: TGTGCCAGCAGTGCAACGACAGGGCCCGTTACCGGGGAGCTGTTTTTT. Protein sequence: CASSATTGPVTGELFF.

There are a few counts of this clonotype. The CDR3 DNA reads TGTGCCAGCAGCTTTACCCTTTCCTACGAGCAGTACGTC. It is translated as CASSFTLSYEQYV. V is TRBV5-6 and J is TRBJ2-7; D gene uncertain. The germline gives CDR1 SGHDT, CDR2 YYEEEE. The CDR3 runs to 13 residues. Trimming removed 2 bases at V and 1 base at J, with 7 bases between.

This clonotype appeared a few times. The CDR3 reads CSASRKSYEQYF. As DNA, the CDR3 is TGCAGTGCTAGTCGGAAATCCTACGAGCAGTACTTC. The V call is TRBV20-1, the J call TRBJ2-7; D is unresolved. V dropped 3 bases and J dropped 1 base, with 7 bases sitting between them. Germline V gene data show CDR1 as DFQATT and CDR2 as SNEGSKA (reference sequence). The CDR3 is made up of 12 amino acids.

The rearrangement joins TRBV5-1 to TRBJ2-3; possible D gene TRBD1, 6 bases. Trimming pared 4 bases from V and 1 base from J, leaving 16 bases between. The CDR3 extends over 16 amino acids. Germline V gives CDR1 SGHRS, CDR2 YFSETQ. The CDR3: CASSPEWGLGTDTQYF. The CDR3 region has the DNA TGCGCCAGCAGCCCGGAATGGGGGCTGGGCACAGATACGCAGTATTTT.

This clonotype was observed a handful of times. The rearrangement uses TRBV11-2 and TRBJ2-5, with D unclear. Germline assignment: CDR1 SGHAT and CDR2 FQNNGV. Deletions cut 8 bases from V and 1 base from J, with 11 bases between. This CDR3 contains 13 residues. Here the CDR3 DNA reads TGTGCCAGCTCTCCTTCGGTCCAAGAGACCCAGTACTTC. It yields the protein CASSPSVQETQYF.

This sequence joins TRBV20-1 and TRBJ2-7, with unresolved D. The CDR3 is 13 amino acids. The germline V gene encodes CDR1 DFQATT and CDR2 SNEGSKA (reference sequence). V lost 2 bases, J lost 0 bases, and 8 bases lay in between. The CDR3 loop is CSARPLSSYEQYV. In nucleotides, the CDR3 is TGCAGTGCTAGACCCCTCAGCTCCTACGAGCAGTACGTC.

The gene calls are TRBV10-3 and TRBJ2-7, with unresolved D. The CDR3 consists of 11 residues. The V gene's germline CDR1 is ENHRY and CDR2 SYGVKD. Trimming removed 4 bases at V and 4 bases at J, with 5 bases between. CDR3 DNA sequence: TGTGCCATCAGTGGCGGATACGAGCAGTACTTC. This translates into CAISGGYEQYF.

In its sample, this clonotype was seen many times. The chain carries TRBV7-2 and TRBJ2-3; the D gene is possibly TRBD2 (6 bases). V shed 1 base and J shed 0 bases, with 14 bases lying between them. The length of the CDR3 is 17 residues. Germline V gene lookup returns CDR1 SGHTA and CDR2 FQGNSA. The CDR3 coding sequence is TGTGCCAGCAGCTTAGTAACGGGCGGGGCAAGCACAGATACGCAGTATTTT. Residues: CASSLVTGGASTDTQYF.

This clonotype was recorded many times. The rearrangement links TRBV4-1 to TRBJ2-7, with D hard to call. CDR1 is MGHRA, CDR2 YSYEKL, per germline. The CDR3 is 14 amino acids. The germline V and J ends were trimmed by 1 base and 6 bases, with 13 bases remaining between them. CDR3 sequence (DNA): TGCGCCAGCAGCCAAGTTCCCAAACCGGGCGAGCAGTACTTC. This sequence encodes CASSQVPKPGEQYF.

This clonotype was observed a few times. This may be a read error: a much more frequent sequence differs by one nucleotide. V and J are TRBV5-1 and TRBJ2-7; D is uncertain. Trimming took 5 bases from V and 0 from J, leaving 12 bases between them. Per germline, CDR1 SGHRS and CDR2 YFSETQ. The CDR3 consists of 14 residues. The CDR3 spells CASRSPRSSYEQYF. The CDR3, as DNA: TGCGCCAGCAGGAGTCCCCGGAGCTCCTACGAGCAGTACTTC.

The V call is TRBV7-9, the J call TRBJ1-4; D remains ambiguous. The CDR3 contains 15 residues. The germline V and J ends were trimmed by 5 bases and 5 bases, with 15 bases remaining between them. Germline V gene sequence: CDR1 SEHNR, CDR2 FQNEAQ (reference sequence). The CDR3 is CASSRDSTRNEKLFF. DNA of the CDR3: TGTGCCAGCAGCCGTGATTCAACAAGAAATGAAAAACTGTTTTTT.

The chain couples TRBV2 to TRBJ1-5; D is ambiguous. This CDR3 is built from 12 residues. CDR1 and CDR2 (germline): SNHLY, FYNNEI. V lost 4 bases and J 7 bases, leaving 8 bases between the germline ends. CDR3 in DNA: TGTGCCAGCAGTGCGACGGAGCAGCCCCAGCATTTT. Its protein is CASSATEQPQHF. Supplemented by reference TRBV2 and TRBJ1-5, the full variable domain reads EPEVTQTPSHQVTQMGQEVILRCVPISNHLYFYWYRQILGQKVEFLVSFYNNEISEKSEIFDDQFSVERPDGSNFTLKIRSTKLEDSAMYFCASSATEQPQHFGDGTRLSIL.

The rearrangement links TRBV5-6 to TRBJ2-7; tentatively, D is TRBD1 (6 bases). Trimming took off 0 bases at V and 7 bases at J, with 20 bases between the two ends. Germline CDR1 is SGHDT and CDR2 is YYEEEE. The CDR3 runs to 16 residues. The CDR3 sequence: CASSLVAGALPSEQYV. CDR3 DNA sequence: TGTGCCAGCAGCTTGGTGGCAGGGGCCCTCCCCTCAGAGCAGTACGTC.

This clonotype has at least ten counts. V usage is TRBV5-1 and J usage is TRBJ2-7, with 7 positions matching TRBD2. The CDR3 loop spans 16 amino acids. The V gene's germline CDR1 is SGHRS and CDR2 YFSETQ. V trimming: 1 base; J trimming: 2 bases; junction bases outside the gene matches: 9. The CDR3 here is CASSLLSAGETYEQYF. CDR3 bases: TGCGCCAGCAGCTTGTTATCGGCGGGGGAAACCTACGAGCAGTACTTC.

This clonotype was picked up one time. The rearrangement links TRBV11-2 to TRBJ2-2; tentatively, D is TRBD2 (6 bases). Trimming removed 8 bases at V and 2 bases at J, with 15 bases between. This CDR3 spans 15 amino acids. The germline CDR1 and CDR2 sequences are SGHAT and FQNNGV. CDR3 nucleotides: TGTGCCAGCGGAGGGCTAGTAATTAACACCGGGGAGCTGTTTTTT. It specifies CASGGLVINTGELFF.

Many counts were recorded for this clonotype. The chain joins TRBV12-5 to TRBJ2-3; no firm D call. Trimming stripped 3 bases from V and 2 bases from J, with 9 bases between. The CDR3 runs to 14 residues. Germline values: CDR1 LGHNT, CDR2 FRNRAP. The CDR3 region is CASGFVLHTDTQYF. In DNA form, the CDR3 reads TGTGCTAGTGGTTTTGTCCTCCACACAGATACGCAGTATTTT.

At least ten counts were recorded for this clonotype. The chain combines TRBV5-4 with TRBJ2-3; 9 bases align to TRBD2. CDR1 SGHNT and CDR2 YYREEE come from the germline V gene (reference sequence). The trim removed 1 base at V and 2 bases at J, leaving 20 bases unmatched. This CDR3 has 21 residues. The CDR3 protein is CASSLSVVLGRGGRVTDTQYF. The CDR3 DNA is TGTGCCAGCAGCTTGTCAGTGGTGCTTGGGCGGGGGGGCCGGGTCACAGATACGCAGTATTTT.

This clonotype was counted between two and nine times. The rearrangement joins TRBV11-2 to TRBJ1-1, with 7 bases fitting TRBD1. Germline assignment: CDR1 SGHAT and CDR2 FQNNGV. This CDR3 has 15 amino acids. J lost 1 base, V lost 4 bases, and 6 bases had no gene match. CDR3 sequence (DNA): TGTGCCAGCAGCTCACCCCGGACAGGGAACACTGAAGCTTTCTTT. Translating it yields CASSSPRTGNTEAFF.

The rearrangement uses TRBV3-1 and TRBJ1-6; 9 bases align to TRBD1. The germline V gene has CDR1 LGHDT and CDR2 YNNKEL (reference sequence). V lost 1 base and J lost 10; bases outside the gene matches: 11. This CDR3 is 17 amino acids long. CDR3 protein: CASSQAPQGQGGSPLHF. CDR3 nucleotide sequence: TGTGCCAGCAGCCAAGCCCCACAGGGACAGGGTGGATCACCCCTCCACTTT.

This clonotype showed up many times. The gene calls are TRBV12-3 or TRBV12-4 and TRBJ2-7; TRBD2 agrees at 7 bases. Trimming removed 4 bases from V and 5 bases from J; junction bases left unmatched: 8. The CDR3 has 14 residues. The CDR3 nucleotides are TGTGCCAGCAGTTCTCCTAGCGGCTTCGACGAGCAGTACTTC. Translated: CASSSPSGFDEQYF.